Listed below are T cell receptor beta chains from one sample, sequenced in a study of lymphopenia after photon versus proton radiotherapy. Sequencing used immunoSEQ multiplex PCR; TCRdb keeps in-frame clones, though not all of them. The sample carries some 41,000 clones, roughly 84% recorded once. Here the sequenced sample was peripheral blood, taken from a patient treated with proton-based radiotherapy. These receptors came from a woman aged 70 to 79 with pancreatic cancer. Some clones in this sample may be carry-over from other donors' samples. Each CDR3 is given without its conserved first and last residue. Each record gives: CDR3 protein, clone size, V gene. Only some rows state a clone size, as once, few, many or a class for expanded clones.

CDR3 protein: ASSFRGWTDTQY
clone size: NA
V gene: TRBV5-6

CDR3 protein: ASRQANSNQPQH
clone size: few
V gene: TRBV6-5

CDR3 protein: ASSLTTGLSTDTQY
clone size: few
V gene: TRBV5-1

CDR3 protein: ASSFNPGPGYT
clone size: NA
V gene: TRBV28

CDR3 protein: ASSARQGSWETQY
clone size: NA
V gene: TRBV2

CDR3 protein: ATSRTWETQY
clone size: NA
V gene: TRBV15

CDR3 protein: ASSLETSGSRNEQY
clone size: NA
V gene: TRBV28

CDR3 protein: ASRRDGYEQY
clone size: once
V gene: TRBV5-1

CDR3 protein: ASSVPTSGTDTQY
clone size: NA
V gene: TRBV2

CDR3 protein: ASSPRPGPTVNEQF
clone size: NA
V gene: TRBV7-6

CDR3 protein: ASSLARQGRSF
clone size: NA
V gene: TRBV5-6

CDR3 protein: ASSPKLAWNEQF
clone size: NA
V gene: TRBV7-2

CDR3 protein: ASSLISRTSGRVDEQF
clone size: NA
V gene: TRBV28

CDR3 protein: ASSLAENTGELF
clone size: NA
V gene: TRBV5-1

CDR3 protein: ASSPQAVSYEQY
clone size: NA
V gene: TRBV18